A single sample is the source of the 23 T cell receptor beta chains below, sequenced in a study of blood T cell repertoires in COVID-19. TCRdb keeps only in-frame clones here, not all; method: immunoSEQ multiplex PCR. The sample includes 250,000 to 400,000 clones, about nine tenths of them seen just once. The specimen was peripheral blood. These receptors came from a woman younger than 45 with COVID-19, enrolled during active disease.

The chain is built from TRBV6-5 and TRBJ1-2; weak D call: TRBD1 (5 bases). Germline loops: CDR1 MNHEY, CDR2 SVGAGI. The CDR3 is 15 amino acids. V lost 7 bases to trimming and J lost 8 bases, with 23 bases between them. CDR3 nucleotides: TGTGCCAGCAAGAATAGCGGGGGGATGGTTTTCGGCTACACCTTC. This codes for CASKNSGGMVFGYTF.

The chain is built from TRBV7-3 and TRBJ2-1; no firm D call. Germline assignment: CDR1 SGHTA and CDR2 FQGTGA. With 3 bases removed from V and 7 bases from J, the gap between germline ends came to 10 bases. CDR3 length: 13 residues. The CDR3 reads CASSLSTMNEQFF. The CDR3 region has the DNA TGTGCCAGCAGCTTGAGTACGATGAATGAGCAGTTCTTC.

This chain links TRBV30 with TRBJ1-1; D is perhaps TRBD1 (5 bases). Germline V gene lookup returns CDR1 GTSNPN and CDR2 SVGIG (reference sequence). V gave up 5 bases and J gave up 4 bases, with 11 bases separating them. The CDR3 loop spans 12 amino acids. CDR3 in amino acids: CAWLGGGTEAFF. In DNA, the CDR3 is TGTGCCTGGTTGGGCGGGGGCACTGAAGCTTTCTTT.

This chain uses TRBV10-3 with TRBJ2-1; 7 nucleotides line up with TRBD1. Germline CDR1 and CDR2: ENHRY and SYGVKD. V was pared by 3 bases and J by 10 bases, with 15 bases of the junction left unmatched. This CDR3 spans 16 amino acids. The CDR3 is CAISDAQGVAWGEQFF. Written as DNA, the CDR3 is TGTGCCATCAGTGACGCTCAGGGGGTGGCTTGGGGCGAGCAGTTCTTC.

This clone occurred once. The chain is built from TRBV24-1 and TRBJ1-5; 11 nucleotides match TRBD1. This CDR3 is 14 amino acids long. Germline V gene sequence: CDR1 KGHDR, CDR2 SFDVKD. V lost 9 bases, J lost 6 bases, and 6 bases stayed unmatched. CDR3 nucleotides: TGTGCCACCCAGGGACAGGGGGTTACTCAGCCCCAGCATTTT. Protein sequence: CATQGQGVTQPQHF.

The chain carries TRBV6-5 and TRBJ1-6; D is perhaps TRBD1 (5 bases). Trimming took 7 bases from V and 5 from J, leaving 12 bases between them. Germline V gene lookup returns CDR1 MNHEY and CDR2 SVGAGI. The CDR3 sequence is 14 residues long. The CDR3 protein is CASTPGLNNSPLHF. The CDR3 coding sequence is TGTGCCAGCACCCCGGGACTGAATAATTCACCCCTCCACTTT.

The CDR3, as DNA: TGTGCCAGCAGCTCAAGAGGGACAGATGGAAACACCATATATTTT. This codes for CASSSRGTDGNTIYF. This chain uses TRBV11-2 with TRBJ1-3; 7 bases map to TRBD1. This CDR3 is built from 15 residues. Trimming at V came to 4 bases and at J to 3 bases, leaving 6 bases not matched to a gene. Looked up from germline, CDR1 is SGHAT and CDR2 is FQNNGV. The complete variable domain, with remaining parts taken from reference TRBV11-2 and TRBJ1-3, reads EAGVAQSPRYKIIEKRQSVAFWCNPISGHATLYWYQQILGQGPKLLIQFQNNGVVDDSQLPKDRFSAERLKGVDSTLKIQPAKLEDSAVYLCASSSRGTDGNTIYFGEGSWLTVV.

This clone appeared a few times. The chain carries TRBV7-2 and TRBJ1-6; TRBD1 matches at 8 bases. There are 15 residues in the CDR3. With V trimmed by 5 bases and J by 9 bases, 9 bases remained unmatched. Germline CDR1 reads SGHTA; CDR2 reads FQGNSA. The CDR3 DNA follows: TGTGCCAGCAGCGCCCGGACAGGGCTGGGTTCACCCCTCCACTTT. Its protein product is CASSARTGLGSPLHF.

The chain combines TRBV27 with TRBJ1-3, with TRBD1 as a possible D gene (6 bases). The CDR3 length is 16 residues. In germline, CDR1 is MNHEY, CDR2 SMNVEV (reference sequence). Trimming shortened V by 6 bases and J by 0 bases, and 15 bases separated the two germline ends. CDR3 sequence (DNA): TGTGCCAGCAGCACCGGACAGCAACCCTCTGGAAACACCATATATTTT. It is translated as CASSTGQQPSGNTIYF.

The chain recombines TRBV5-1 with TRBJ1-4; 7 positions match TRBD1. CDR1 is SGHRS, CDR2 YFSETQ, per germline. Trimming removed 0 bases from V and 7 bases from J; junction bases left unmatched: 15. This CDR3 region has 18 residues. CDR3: CASSLGGLQGYWGEKLFF. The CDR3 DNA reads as TGCGCCAGCAGCTTGGGGGGCCTACAGGGGTACTGGGGTGAAAAACTGTTTTTT.

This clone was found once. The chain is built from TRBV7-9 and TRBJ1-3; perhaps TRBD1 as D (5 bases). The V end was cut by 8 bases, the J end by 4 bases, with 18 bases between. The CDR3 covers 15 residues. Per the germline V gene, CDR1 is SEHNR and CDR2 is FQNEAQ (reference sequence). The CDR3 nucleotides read TGTGCCAGCCAGCCGGTACAGGAGCTCGGAAACACCATATATTTT. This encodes CASQPVQELGNTIYF. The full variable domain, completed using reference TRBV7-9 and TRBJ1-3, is DTGVSQNPRHKITKRGQNVTFRCDPISEHNRLYWYRQTLGQGPEFLTYFQNEAQLEKSRLLSDRFSAERPKGSFSTLEIQRTEQGDSAMYLCASQPVQELGNTIYFGEGSWLTVV.

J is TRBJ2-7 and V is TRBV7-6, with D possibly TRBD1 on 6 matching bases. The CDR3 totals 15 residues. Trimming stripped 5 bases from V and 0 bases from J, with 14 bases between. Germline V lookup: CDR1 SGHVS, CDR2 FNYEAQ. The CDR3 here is CASSPRTANSYEQYF. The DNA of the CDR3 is TGTGCCAGCAGCCCACGGACAGCCAACTCCTACGAGCAGTACTTC.

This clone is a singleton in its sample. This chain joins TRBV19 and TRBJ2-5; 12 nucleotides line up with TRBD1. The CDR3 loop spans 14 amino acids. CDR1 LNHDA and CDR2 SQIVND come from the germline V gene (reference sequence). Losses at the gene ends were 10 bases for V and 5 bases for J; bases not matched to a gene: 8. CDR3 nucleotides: TGTGCCACCGTCGGAGGGACAGGGGGCGAGACCCAGTACTTC. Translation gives CATVGGTGGETQYF.

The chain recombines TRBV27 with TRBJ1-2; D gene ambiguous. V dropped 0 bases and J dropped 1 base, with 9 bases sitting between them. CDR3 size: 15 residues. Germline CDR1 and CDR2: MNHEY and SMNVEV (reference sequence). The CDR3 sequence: CASSLSQKVNYGYTF. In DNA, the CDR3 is TGTGCCAGCAGTTTATCCCAGAAAGTTAACTATGGCTACACCTTC.

The CDR3 DNA reads TGTGCCAGCAGCTTTTACAGGGTCACTGAAGCTTTCTTT. It specifies CASSFYRVTEAFF. The chain is built from TRBV5-8 and TRBJ1-1; perhaps TRBD1 as D (6 bases). Trimming stripped 2 bases from V and 4 bases from J, with 9 bases between. The CDR3 is made up of 13 amino acids. Germline-derived CDR1 and CDR2 are SGHTS and YDEGEE.

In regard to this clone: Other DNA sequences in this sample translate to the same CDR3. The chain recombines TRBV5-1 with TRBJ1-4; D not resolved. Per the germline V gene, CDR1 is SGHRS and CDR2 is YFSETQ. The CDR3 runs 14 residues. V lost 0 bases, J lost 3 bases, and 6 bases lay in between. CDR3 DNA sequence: TGCGCCAGCAGCTTGGAACAGCCTAATGAAAAACTGTTTTTT. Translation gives CASSLEQPNEKLFF.

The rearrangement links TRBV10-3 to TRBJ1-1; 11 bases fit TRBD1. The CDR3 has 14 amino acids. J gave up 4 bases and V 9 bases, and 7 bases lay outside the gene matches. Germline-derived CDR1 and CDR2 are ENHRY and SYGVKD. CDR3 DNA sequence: TGTGCCATACGTCCCGGGACAGGGGGCACTGAAGCTTTCTTT. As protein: CAIRPGTGGTEAFF.

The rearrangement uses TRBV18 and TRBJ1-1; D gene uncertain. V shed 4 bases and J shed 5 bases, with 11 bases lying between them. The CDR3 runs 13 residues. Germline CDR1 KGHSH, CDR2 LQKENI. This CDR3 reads CASSLHSITEAFF. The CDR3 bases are TGTGCCAGCTCACTCCACAGTATTACTGAAGCTTTCTTT.

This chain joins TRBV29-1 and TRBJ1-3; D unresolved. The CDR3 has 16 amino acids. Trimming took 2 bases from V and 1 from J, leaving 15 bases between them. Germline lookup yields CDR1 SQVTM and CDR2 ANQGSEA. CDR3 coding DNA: TGCAGCGTTGAATCTTCCCGACTAGGATCTGGAAACACCATATATTTT. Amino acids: CSVESSRLGSGNTIYF. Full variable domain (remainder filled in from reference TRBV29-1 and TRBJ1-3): SAVISQKPSRDICQRGTSLTIQCQVDSQVTMMFWYRQQPGQSLTLIATANQGSEATYESGFVIDKFPISRPNLTFSTLTVSNMSPEDSSIYLCSVESSRLGSGNTIYFGEGSWLTVV.

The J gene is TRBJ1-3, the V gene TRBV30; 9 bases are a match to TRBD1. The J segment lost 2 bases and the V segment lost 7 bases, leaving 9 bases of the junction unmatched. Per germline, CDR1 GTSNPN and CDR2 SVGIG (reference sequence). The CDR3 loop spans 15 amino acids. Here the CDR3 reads CALTHRGHPGNTIYF. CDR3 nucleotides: TGTGCCTTAACCCACAGGGGGCACCCTGGAAACACCATATATTTT.

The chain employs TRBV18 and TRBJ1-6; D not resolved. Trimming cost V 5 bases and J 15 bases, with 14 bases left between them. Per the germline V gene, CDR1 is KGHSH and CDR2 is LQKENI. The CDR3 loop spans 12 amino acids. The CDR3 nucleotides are TGTGCCAGCTCAGGAGCATCTGGTCACCTCCACTTT. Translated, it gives CASSGASGHLHF. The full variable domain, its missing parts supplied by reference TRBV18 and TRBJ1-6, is NAGVMQNPRHLVRRRGQEARLRCSPMKGHSHVYWYRQLPEEGLKFMVYLQKENIIDESGMPKERFSAEFPKEGPSILRIQQVVRGDSAAYFCASSGASGHLHFGNGTRLTVT.

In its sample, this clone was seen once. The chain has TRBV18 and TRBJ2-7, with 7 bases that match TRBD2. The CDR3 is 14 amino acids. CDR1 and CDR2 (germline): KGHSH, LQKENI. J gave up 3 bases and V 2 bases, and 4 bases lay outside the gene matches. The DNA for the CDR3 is TGTGCCAGCTCACCAACCGGGGACTACTACGAGCAGTACTTC. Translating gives CASSPTGDYYEQYF.

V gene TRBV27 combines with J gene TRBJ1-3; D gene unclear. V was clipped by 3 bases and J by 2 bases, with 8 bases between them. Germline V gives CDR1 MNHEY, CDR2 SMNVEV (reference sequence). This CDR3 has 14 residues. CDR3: CASSLRGPGNTIYF. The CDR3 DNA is TGTGCCAGCAGTTTGCGGGGTCCTGGAAACACCATATATTTT.